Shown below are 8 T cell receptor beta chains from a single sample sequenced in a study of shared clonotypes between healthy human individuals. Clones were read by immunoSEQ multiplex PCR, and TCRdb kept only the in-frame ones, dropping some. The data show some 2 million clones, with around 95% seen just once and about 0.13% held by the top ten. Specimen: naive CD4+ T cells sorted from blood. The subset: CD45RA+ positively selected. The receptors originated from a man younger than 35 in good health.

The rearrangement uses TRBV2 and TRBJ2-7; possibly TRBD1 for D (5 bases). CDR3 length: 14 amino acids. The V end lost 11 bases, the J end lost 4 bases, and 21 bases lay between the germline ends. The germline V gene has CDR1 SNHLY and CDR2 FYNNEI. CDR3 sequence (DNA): TGTGCCGTCGATCGTGGGGCTTCGACGTACGAGCAGTACTTC. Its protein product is CAVDRGASTYEQYF.

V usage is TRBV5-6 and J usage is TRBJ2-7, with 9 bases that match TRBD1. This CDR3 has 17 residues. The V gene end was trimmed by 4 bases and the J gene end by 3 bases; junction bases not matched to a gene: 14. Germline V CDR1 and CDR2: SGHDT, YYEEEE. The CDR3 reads CASSGQGFSVYYYEQYF. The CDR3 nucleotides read TGTGCCAGCAGCGGACAGGGGTTTTCGGTCTACTACTACGAGCAGTACTTC.

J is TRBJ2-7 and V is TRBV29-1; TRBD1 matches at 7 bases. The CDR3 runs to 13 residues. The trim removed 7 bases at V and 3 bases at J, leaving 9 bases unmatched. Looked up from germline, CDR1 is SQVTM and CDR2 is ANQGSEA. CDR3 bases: TGCAGCGCCCGACAGGGCCTTCTCTACGAGCAGTACTTC. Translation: CSARQGLLYEQYF.

In DNA form, the CDR3 reads TGTGCCAGCAGTTACCCGAGTCAGTGGGAGACCCAGTACTTC. Translation: CASSYPSQWETQYF. The chain links TRBV6-6 to TRBJ2-5, with D uncertain. CDR1 and CDR2 (germline): MNHNY, SVGAGI (reference sequence). With 2 bases removed from V and 5 bases from J, the gap between germline ends came to 12 bases. There are 14 residues in the CDR3.

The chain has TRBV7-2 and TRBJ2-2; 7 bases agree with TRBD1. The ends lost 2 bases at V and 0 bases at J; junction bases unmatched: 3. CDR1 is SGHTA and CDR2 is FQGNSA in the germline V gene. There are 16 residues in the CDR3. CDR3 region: CASSLYTGANTGELFF. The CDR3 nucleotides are TGTGCCAGCAGCTTATATACAGGGGCGAACACCGGGGAGCTGTTTTTT.

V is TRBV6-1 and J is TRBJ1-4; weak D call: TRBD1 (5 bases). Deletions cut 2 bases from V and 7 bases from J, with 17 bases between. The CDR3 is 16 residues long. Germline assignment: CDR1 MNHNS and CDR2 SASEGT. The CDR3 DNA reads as TGTGCCAGCAGTGAACTTACAGGTCAACGGTCTGAAAAACTGTTTTTT. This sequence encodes CASSELTGQRSEKLFF.

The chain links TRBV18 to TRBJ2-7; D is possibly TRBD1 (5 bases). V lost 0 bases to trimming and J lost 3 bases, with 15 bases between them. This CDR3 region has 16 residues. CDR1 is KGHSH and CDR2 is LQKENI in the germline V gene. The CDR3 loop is CASSPPAGIGVYEQYF. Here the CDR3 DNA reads TGTGCCAGCTCACCACCGGCAGGGATTGGCGTCTACGAGCAGTACTTC.

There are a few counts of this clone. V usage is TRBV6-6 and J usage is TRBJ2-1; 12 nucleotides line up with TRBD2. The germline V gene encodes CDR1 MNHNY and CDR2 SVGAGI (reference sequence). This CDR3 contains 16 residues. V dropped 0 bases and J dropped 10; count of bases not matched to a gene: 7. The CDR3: CASSYSPTSGGEEQFF. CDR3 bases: TGTGCCAGCAGTTACTCTCCGACTAGCGGGGGAGAGGAGCAGTTCTTC.